A single sample is the source of the 21 T cell receptor beta chains below, sequenced in a study of blood T cells in healthy people across ages. Using a J-beta primer mix together with a sample-barcoded 5' primer, a second PCR was run for about 6 to 12 cycles. Each CDR3 protein gets one entry after TCRdb re-called the 5' RACE reads with MiXCR. This sample has some 760,000 distinct CDR3 sequences, with 25% found just once. These same records also appear under a second study, on T cells of mothers and their children.

Sequencing was done on a sample of blood. These receptors were obtained from a boy aged 10-17 years in good health.

The chain is built from TRBV4-2 and TRBJ1-2; D is ambiguous. This CDR3 has 15 amino acids. Trimming took 5 bases from V and 5 from J, leaving 18 bases between them. Germline CDR1 and CDR2: LGHNA and YNFKEQ. The CDR3 sequence is CASSGETSGIYGYTF. The CDR3 coding sequence is TGTGCCAGCAGCGGGGAAACCTCGGGCATATATGGCTACACCTTC.

The V gene is TRBV7-3, the J gene TRBJ2-7; the D call may be TRBD1 or TRBD2 (5 bases each). Germline CDR1 is SGHTA and CDR2 is FQGTGA. The CDR3 has 15 amino acids. Deletions cut 5 bases from V and 2 bases from J, with 16 bases between. The CDR3, as DNA: TGTGCCAGCAGCCTGTTAGGTGGGGGACCCTACGAGCAGTACTTC. This encodes CASSLLGGGPYEQYF.

This clonotype was detected only a few times. The gene calls are TRBV4-1 and TRBJ2-1; 8 bases fit TRBD1. Trimming took 4 bases from V and 7 from J; bases not matched to a gene: 6. The CDR3 is made up of 14 amino acids. CDR1 and CDR2 (germline): MGHRA, YSYEKL. CDR3 loop: CASSRTGSGNEQFF. CDR3 DNA sequence: TGCGCCAGCAGCCGGACAGGGTCGGGGAATGAGCAGTTCTTC.

This clonotype was seen more than once but under ten times. This chain links TRBV2 with TRBJ2-1; a weak D match, TRBD2 (6 bases). This CDR3 spans 15 amino acids. Trimming left V 8 bases short and J 2 bases short, with 16 bases between. Per the germline V gene, CDR1 is SNHLY and CDR2 is FYNNEI. The chain's CDR3 is CASGGRESPYNEQFF. The CDR3 nucleotides read TGTGCCAGCGGGGGTCGGGAGAGCCCCTACAATGAGCAGTTCTTC.

This chain links TRBV6-4 with TRBJ2-1; D remains ambiguous. CDR3 size: 15 residues. Looked up from germline, CDR1 is MRHNA and CDR2 is SNTAGT. V shed 4 bases and J shed 2 bases, with 12 bases lying between them. The CDR3 DNA is TGTGCCAGCAGTGTTTACCCAGAGCCCTACAATGAGCAGTTCTTC. Its translation is CASSVYPEPYNEQFF.

This clonotype was recorded a few times. The chain links TRBV25-1 to TRBJ1-1; the D is unclear. CDR1 is MGHDK, CDR2 SYGVNS, per germline. The CDR3 is 14 residues long. V was trimmed by 4 bases and J by 0 bases, leaving 9 bases between them. The chain's CDR3 is CASSATALNTEAFF. CDR3 DNA: TGTGCCAGCAGTGCAACAGCACTGAACACTGAAGCTTTCTTT.

The chain recombines TRBV11-2 with TRBJ1-5; D might be TRBD1 (5 bases). V was pared by 2 bases and J by 6 bases, with 14 bases between. This CDR3 is built from 15 residues. In germline, CDR1 is SGHAT, CDR2 FQNNGV. CDR3 amino acids: CASSLSGTGAQPQHF. In DNA form, the CDR3 reads TGTGCCAGCAGCTTAAGCGGGACCGGGGCTCAGCCCCAGCATTTT.

This clonotype was seen a handful of times. The rearrangement joins TRBV7-9 to TRBJ2-1; TRBD1 matches at 8 bases. The germline gives CDR1 SEHNR, CDR2 FQNEAQ (reference sequence). The CDR3 has 14 amino acids. The V gene end was trimmed by 2 bases and the J gene end by 6 bases; junction bases not matched to a gene: 3. The CDR3 reads CASSLNDRGNEQFF. The CDR3 DNA reads as TGTGCCAGCAGCTTAAACGACAGGGGCAATGAGCAGTTCTTC.

This rearrangement joins TRBV7-2 to TRBJ1-4, with D unclear. This CDR3 comprises 16 residues. Germline assignment: CDR1 SGHTA and CDR2 FQGNSA. Deletions cut 5 bases from V and 4 bases from J, with 17 bases between. CDR3 sequence: CASSPTERNRNEKLFF. The CDR3 DNA sequence: TGTGCCAGCAGCCCAACCGAGAGGAACCGTAATGAAAAACTGTTTTTT.

V usage is TRBV7-2 and J usage is TRBJ1-2; maybe TRBD1 (5 bases). CDR3 length equals 15 residues. CDR1 is SGHTA, CDR2 FQGNSA, per germline. V lost 2 bases and J lost 4, with 14 bases in between. The CDR3 reads CASSLSQGGGYGYTF. The CDR3 nucleotides are TGTGCCAGCAGCTTATCCCAGGGCGGTGGCTATGGCTACACCTTC.

The gene calls are TRBV19 and TRBJ2-3; 10 nucleotides line up with TRBD2. V lost 4 bases, J lost 1 base, and 14 bases stayed unmatched. The CDR3 consists of 19 residues. The germline V gene encodes CDR1 LNHDA and CDR2 SQIVND (reference sequence). The CDR3: CASSNERGGEQYGTDTQYF. Here the CDR3 DNA reads TGTGCCAGTAGTAACGAGCGGGGGGGCGAGCAGTATGGCACAGATACGCAGTATTTT.

The chain uses TRBV28 and TRBJ1-2; 7 nucleotides match TRBD1. The CDR3 sequence is 19 residues long. CDR1 is MDHEN and CDR2 is SYDVKM in the germline V gene. V dropped 6 bases and J dropped 4; count of bases not matched to a gene: 23. The CDR3 here is CASRPPTGTLQLHTYGYTF. The CDR3, as DNA: TGTGCCAGCAGACCTCCGACAGGGACCCTTCAGCTTCACACCTATGGCTACACCTTC.

The chain links TRBV7-9 to TRBJ1-1; the D is unclear. The CDR3 contains 13 residues. V dropped 8 bases and J dropped 7 bases, with 17 bases sitting between them. Germline loops: CDR1 SEHNR, CDR2 FQNEAQ (reference sequence). CDR3 in DNA: TGTGCCAGCTGCCTAGGAGGGCTGGGTGAAGCTTTCTTT. Translation: CASCLGGLGEAFF.

The chain is built from TRBV19 and TRBJ1-6; D gene unclear. The CDR3 consists of 17 residues. Deletions cut 1 base from V and 0 bases from J, with 10 bases between. From germline, CDR1 is LNHDA and CDR2 SQIVND (reference sequence). This CDR3 is CASSIGGRSSYNSPLHF. The DNA for the CDR3 is TGTGCCAGTAGTATAGGAGGTCGTAGCTCCTATAATTCACCCCTCCACTTT.

The sample holds a few counts of this clonotype. CDR3 nucleotide sequence: TGCGCCAGCAGCTTGTGGGGGGGCTGGTACAATGAGCAGTTCTTC. It codes for CASSLWGGWYNEQFF. V usage is TRBV5-1 and J usage is TRBJ2-1; a possible D gene is TRBD2 (7 bases). V was clipped by 1 base and J by 4 bases, with 12 bases between them. This CDR3 is 15 amino acids long. Germline assignment: CDR1 SGHRS and CDR2 YFSETQ.

This clonotype was seen once. V usage is TRBV15 and J usage is TRBJ2-1; 9 bases align to TRBD1. V was pared by 3 bases and J by 0 bases, with 9 bases of the junction left unmatched. The CDR3 contains 18 residues. Looked up from germline, CDR1 is LNHNV and CDR2 is YYDKDF (reference sequence). CDR3 sequence: CATSRGDRAIPSYNEQFF. The CDR3 bases are TGTGCCACCAGCAGGGGGGACAGGGCAATACCCTCCTACAATGAGCAGTTCTTC.

This sequence joins TRBV27 and TRBJ1-2, with TRBD1 identical over 7 bases. CDR3 size: 16 residues. Looked up from germline, CDR1 is MNHEY and CDR2 is SMNVEV (reference sequence). Losses at the gene ends were 0 bases for V and 7 bases for J; bases not matched to a gene: 11. The CDR3 DNA is TGTGCCAGCAGTTTATCTTTTTATGACCAGGGGGGTGGCTACACCTTC. Translation gives CASSLSFYDQGGGYTF.

The CDR3 DNA is TGCAGTGCTAGCCCCGAGCAGTACTTC. Its protein is CSASPEQYF. The V and J genes are TRBV20-1 and TRBJ2-7; D remains ambiguous. The CDR3 spans 9 residues. Germline lookup yields CDR1 DFQATT and CDR2 SNEGSKA (reference sequence). The V end was cut by 3 bases, the J end by 6 bases, with 3 bases between.

This chain joins TRBV2 and TRBJ1-5; unclear D gene. Looked up from germline, CDR1 is SNHLY and CDR2 is FYNNEI. Trimming cost V 4 bases and J 2 bases, with 9 bases left between them. This CDR3 region has 14 residues. The CDR3 sequence is CASSAEAGNQPQHF. CDR3 nucleotide sequence: TGTGCCAGCAGTGCAGAGGCGGGCAATCAGCCCCAGCATTTT.

This clonotype was counted between two and nine times. The V gene is TRBV7-2, the J gene TRBJ2-3, with TRBD2 matching over 9 bases. J gave up 3 bases and V 4 bases, and 8 bases lay outside the gene matches. CDR1 SGHTA and CDR2 FQGNSA come from the germline V gene. This CDR3 is 16 amino acids long. CDR3 in DNA: TGTGCCAGCAGCTCATTAGCGGGAGTTACTACAGATACGCAGTATTTT. It codes for CASSSLAGVTTDTQYF.

The chain combines TRBV7-2 with TRBJ2-3; TRBD2 matches at 9 bases. The germline V gene encodes CDR1 SGHTA and CDR2 FQGNSA. The CDR3 covers 16 residues. The V and J ends lost 8 bases and 1 base, in that order; junction bases with no gene match: 10. CDR3 nucleotide sequence: TGTGCCAGCCAAAGATCTAGCGGGGACCGCACAGATACGCAGTATTTT. Translating it yields CASQRSSGDRTDTQYF.